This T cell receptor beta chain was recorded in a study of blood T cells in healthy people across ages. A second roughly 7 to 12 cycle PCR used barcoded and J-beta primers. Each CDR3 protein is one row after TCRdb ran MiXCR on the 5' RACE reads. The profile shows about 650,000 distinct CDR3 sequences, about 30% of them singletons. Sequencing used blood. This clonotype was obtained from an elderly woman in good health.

The CDR3 protein is CASSSLRQGAMVTEAFF. CDR3 nucleotide sequence: TGTGCCAGCAGCTCACTACGGCAGGGGGCGATGGTCACTGAAGCTTTCTTT. The chain links TRBV5-6 to TRBJ1-1; 8 bases fit TRBD1. Unmatched junction bases numbered 14, after V lost 3 bases and J lost 4 bases. In germline, CDR1 is SGHDT, CDR2 YYEEEE. CDR3 length: 17 amino acids.